Reported below is one T cell receptor beta chain. Its cognate antigen is unknown. The sample originates from a study of memory CD4+ T cells and cytomegalovirus serostatus. Background on the study: Healthy Belgian adult donors included roughly ten CMV-positive and some 24 CMV-negative people.

Single viable CD3+CD4+CD8-CD45RO+ cells were sorted as the memory CD4+ T cells. The study, taken as a whole, reports: About 40% of the roughly 150 known CMV-associated TCRbeta sequences appeared in CD4+ memory.

Sequencing used immunoSEQ multiplex PCR; TCRdb keeps in-frame clones, though not all of them. The sample yields 60,000 to 70,000 clones, 60% to 85% seen once. V lost 4 bases to trimming and J lost 7 bases; unmatched junction nucleotides: 14. Germline V gives CDR1 SGHDT, CDR2 YYEEEE. This CDR3 is built from 16 residues. The sequenced sample was memory CD4+ T cells from blood. The chain uses TRBV5-6 and TRBJ1-2, with 9 bases aligning to TRBD1. This clonotype was obtained from an adult in good health and CMV-seropositive. The CDR3 DNA is TGTGCCAGCAGCCCCCGGGACAGGGTTGGTTTAAGTGGCTACACCTTC. This codes for CASSPRDRVGLSGYTF.